The subject of this entry is one T cell receptor beta chain. This CDR3 has 13 amino acids. The germline CDR1 and CDR2 sequences are MNHEY and SMNVEV (reference sequence). V was clipped by 6 bases and J by 7 bases; unmatched bases: 8. This PCR relied on a set of 60 Vbeta primers and 13 Jbeta primers. Data came from immunoSEQ multiplex PCR; TCRdb stores just in-frame clones and leaves some out. The data contain approximately 53,000 clones, roughly 75% of them seen just once; the ten biggest clones take up 8% to 8.5%. This record belongs to a study of cytomegalovirus exposure and HLA in healthy donors. This chain joins TRBV27 and TRBJ1-2; 7 bases map to TRBD1. The sequence was collected from a man in his thirties or forties in good health and CMV-seropositive. The sequencing input was PBMCs. The CDR3 reads CASRPDRVRGYTF. The CDR3 region has the DNA TGTGCCAGCAGACCCGACAGGGTACGTGGCTACACCTTC.